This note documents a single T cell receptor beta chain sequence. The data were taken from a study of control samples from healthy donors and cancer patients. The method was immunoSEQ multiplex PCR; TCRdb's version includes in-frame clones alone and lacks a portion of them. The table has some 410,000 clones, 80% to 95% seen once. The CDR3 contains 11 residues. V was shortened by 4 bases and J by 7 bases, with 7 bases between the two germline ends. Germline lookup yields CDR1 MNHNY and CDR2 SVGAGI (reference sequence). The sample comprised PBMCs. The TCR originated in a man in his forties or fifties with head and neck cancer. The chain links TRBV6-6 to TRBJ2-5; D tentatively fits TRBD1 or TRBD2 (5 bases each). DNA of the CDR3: TGTGCCAGCAGTTGGGACGGGACCCAGTACTTC. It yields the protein CASSWDGTQYF.